Below, 25 T cell receptor beta chains from the same sample are listed, as sequenced in a study of blood T cell repertoires in COVID-19. Only in-frame clones appear in the TCRdb table, and some are missing; sequencing was by immunoSEQ multiplex PCR. Here the sample spans 310,000 or so clones, approximately 90% being singletons. Input material: peripheral blood. The receptors were gathered from a woman in her thirties with COVID-19, enrolled during active disease.

The rearrangement uses TRBV28 and TRBJ1-2; D is ambiguous. The CDR3 runs to 14 residues. Germline V lookup: CDR1 MDHEN, CDR2 SYDVKM. The V end lost 1 base, the J end lost 1 base, and 7 bases lay between the germline ends. CDR3: CASSLSGVNYGYTF. The CDR3 DNA is TGTGCCAGCAGTTTATCCGGGGTTAACTATGGCTACACCTTC.

V and J are TRBV11-2 and TRBJ1-2; D perhaps matches TRBD1 (6 bases). CDR1 and CDR2 from the germline V gene are SGHAT and FQNNGV. The CDR3 contains 15 residues. The ends were cut back, 3 bases at V and 4 bases at J, with 15 bases in the middle. CDR3 region: CASSLVGGPTYGYTF. DNA for the CDR3: TGTGCCAGCAGCTTGGTTGGGGGCCCGACCTATGGCTACACCTTC.

The J gene is TRBJ2-1, the V gene TRBV18; 8 bases align to TRBD1. V gave up 4 bases and J gave up 8 bases; unmatched junction bases: 13. This CDR3 comprises 16 residues. Germline V gene lookup returns CDR1 KGHSH and CDR2 LQKENI. CDR3 protein: CASSRSLQGGSDEQFF. CDR3 coding DNA: TGTGCCAGCTCACGGTCATTACAGGGGGGTTCAGATGAGCAGTTCTTC.

With respect to this clone: The sample has other DNA sequences that encode this CDR3 too. The rearrangement links TRBV28 to TRBJ2-5; the D is unclear. Trimming removed 9 bases at V and 2 bases at J, with 10 bases between. Germline CDR1 reads MDHEN; CDR2 reads SYDVKM. The CDR3 contains 12 residues. The CDR3 protein is CASRSGQETQYF. CDR3 DNA: TGTGCCAGTAGGAGTGGGCAAGAGACCCAGTACTTC. Using reference TRBV28 and TRBJ2-5 for the parts outside the CDR3, the full variable domain is DVKVTQSSRYLVKRTGEKVFLECVQDMDHENMFWYRQDPGLGLRLIYFSYDVKMKEKGDIPEGYSVSREKKERFSLILESASTNQTSMYLCASRSGQETQYFGPGTRLLVL.

The chain links TRBV28 to TRBJ2-7; 12 nucleotides agree with TRBD1. The germline CDR1 and CDR2 sequences are MDHEN and SYDVKM. The CDR3 runs 15 residues. The V segment lost 2 bases and the J segment 7 bases; nucleotides outside the gene matches: 6. This CDR3 reads CASSLPGQGAWEQYF. Here the CDR3 DNA reads TGTGCCAGCAGTTTACCGGGACAGGGGGCATGGGAGCAGTACTTC.

The chain links TRBV19 to TRBJ2-7; 14 positions agree with TRBD2. CDR1 and CDR2 from the germline V gene are LNHDA and SQIVND (reference sequence). The J segment lost 3 bases and the V segment lost 3 bases, leaving 4 bases of the junction unmatched. This CDR3 region has 16 residues. The chain's CDR3 is CASSMGGLAGVYEQYF. The CDR3 DNA reads TGTGCCAGTAGTATGGGGGGACTAGCGGGAGTCTACGAGCAGTACTTC.

About this clone itself: Mismatch with germline at one junction end may stem from a read error. The genes are TRBV10-3 and TRBJ2-1; the D gene is possibly TRBD2 (6 bases). This CDR3 has 15 residues. Germline CDR1 reads ENHRY; CDR2 reads SYGVKD. The CDR3 reads CAISTYSGSNNEQFF. DNA for the CDR3: TGTGCCATCAGTACCTATAGCGGCTCCAACAATGAGCAGTTCTTC.

The chain links TRBV13 to TRBJ1-4; 9 nucleotides match TRBD1. After removal of 6 bases from V and 4 bases from J, the junction contained 6 bases not matched to a gene. The CDR3 runs to 15 residues. Looked up from germline, CDR1 is PRHDT and CDR2 is FYEKMQ (reference sequence). The CDR3 sequence is CASSPGQGNNEKLFF. CDR3 nucleotide sequence: TGTGCCAGCAGTCCCGGACAGGGGAATAATGAAAAACTGTTTTTT. Variable domain in full (rest from reference TRBV13 and TRBJ1-4): AAGVIQSPRHLIKEKRETATLKCYPIPRHDTVYWYQQGPGQDPQFLISFYEKMQSDKGSIPDRFSAQQFSDYHSELNMSSLELGDSALYFCASSPGQGNNEKLFFGSGTQLSVL.

Note on this clone: This specimen includes other DNA sequences encoding the same CDR3. The J gene is TRBJ1-2, the V gene TRBV6-5; TRBD1 matches at 7 bases. CDR3 length equals 12 residues. Germline CDR1 and CDR2: MNHEY and SVGAGI. J gave up 5 bases and V 6 bases, and 3 bases lay outside the gene matches. CDR3 nucleotides: TGTGCCAGCAGAAGGACAGGTTATGGCTACACCTTC. Translation: CASRRTGYGYTF.

This clone was found once. The chain joins TRBV19 to TRBJ2-1; tentatively, D is TRBD1 (5 bases). Germline V gene sequence: CDR1 LNHDA, CDR2 SQIVND (reference sequence). CDR3 length: 13 residues. V shed 3 bases and J shed 4 bases, with 7 bases lying between them. In DNA form, the CDR3 reads TGTGCCAGTAGTATCGACAGATACAATGAGCAGTTCTTC. Its translation: CASSIDRYNEQFF.

This clone was recorded once. V is TRBV28 and J is TRBJ1-2; TRBD1 is a possible D gene (5 bases). Germline CDR1 reads MDHEN; CDR2 reads SYDVKM. CDR3 length equals 14 residues. V lost 3 bases, J lost 4 bases, and 12 bases lay in between. The CDR3 DNA sequence: TGTGCCAGCAGTTTTTATCAGGGTGGCTATGGCTACACCTTC. This gives the protein CASSFYQGGYGYTF.

The rearrangement joins TRBV15 to TRBJ1-1; D is possibly TRBD1 (5 bases). Germline assignment: CDR1 LNHNV and CDR2 YYDKDF (reference sequence). The CDR3 has 15 residues. V was cut by 1 base and J by 1 base, with 10 bases left in between. This CDR3 is CATSRVEGANTEAFF. CDR3 nucleotide sequence: TGTGCCACCAGCAGAGTAGAAGGGGCGAACACTGAAGCTTTCTTT.

This clone was seen just once. In nucleotides, the CDR3 is TGTGCCAGCAGTTTTTGGACAGGGCAGAACACTGAAGCTTTCTTT. This codes for CASSFWTGQNTEAFF. This chain uses TRBV28 with TRBJ1-1; TRBD1 agrees at 8 bases. Germline values: CDR1 MDHEN, CDR2 SYDVKM. The V gene end was trimmed by 3 bases and the J gene end by 1 base; junction bases not matched to a gene: 4. The length of the CDR3 is 15 residues.

The chain carries TRBV14 and TRBJ1-5; 7 bases align to TRBD1. From germline, CDR1 is SGHDN and CDR2 FVKESK. The CDR3 extends over 20 amino acids. J was trimmed by 0 bases and V by 1 base; bases with no gene match: 15. The CDR3 bases are TGTGCCAGCAGCCAAGCGGGACAGAGTCTCGGGGGTTATAGCAATCAGCCCCAGCATTTT. As protein: CASSQAGQSLGGYSNQPQHF. Full variable domain (remainder filled in from reference TRBV14 and TRBJ1-5): EAGVTQFPSHSVIEKGQTVTLRCDPISGHDNLYWYRRVMGKEIKFLLHFVKESKQDESGMPNNRFLAERTGGTYSTLKVQPAELEDSGVYFCASSQAGQSLGGYSNQPQHFGDGTRLSIL.

The rearrangement uses TRBV19 and TRBJ2-7; no firm D call. Trimming removed 3 bases at V and 2 bases at J, with 8 bases between. The CDR3 spans 13 residues. Per the germline V gene, CDR1 is LNHDA and CDR2 is SQIVND (reference sequence). CDR3 sequence (DNA): TGTGCCAGTAGTATGAGTCCGGCCTACGAGCAGTACTTC. This codes for CASSMSPAYEQYF.

The rearrangement links TRBV27 to TRBJ1-6; D might be TRBD1 (5 bases). The germline V gene has CDR1 MNHEY and CDR2 SMNVEV (reference sequence). V lost 9 bases and J 0 bases, leaving 9 bases between the germline ends. The CDR3 runs 14 residues. CDR3 DNA: TGTGCCAGTCGACAGAGCTCCTATAATTCACCCCTCCACTTT. As protein: CASRQSSYNSPLHF.

This sequence joins TRBV19 and TRBJ2-7; D may be TRBD1 (5 bases). The germline gives CDR1 LNHDA, CDR2 SQIVND (reference sequence). The CDR3 is 13 amino acids. V was cut by 7 bases and J by 5 bases, with 15 bases left in between. For the CDR3, the DNA is TGTGCCAGTAAGGCGACAGTCTCTAACGAGCAGTACTTC. This encodes CASKATVSNEQYF.

The rearrangement joins TRBV5-5 to TRBJ1-1, with D maybe TRBD1 (5 bases). Trimming pared 3 bases from V and 2 bases from J, leaving 11 bases between. CDR1 and CDR2 (germline): SGHKS, YYEKEE (reference sequence). The CDR3 is 14 amino acids. The CDR3 DNA reads TGTGCCAGCAGCTACCTACAGGTAAACACTGAAGCTTTCTTT. Translated, it gives CASSYLQVNTEAFF.

The V and J genes are TRBV2 and TRBJ2-5, with D possibly TRBD2 on 5 matching bases. CDR1 SNHLY and CDR2 FYNNEI come from the germline V gene. The ends were cut back, 7 bases at V and 10 bases at J, with 19 bases in the middle. This CDR3 spans 13 amino acids. CDR3: CASTVDQTGDQYF. DNA for the CDR3: TGTGCCAGCACGGTGGACCAGACCGGGGACCAGTACTTC.

This chain connects TRBV5-1 to TRBJ2-2; 7 bases line up with TRBD2. Germline loops: CDR1 SGHRS, CDR2 YFSETQ. J gave up 3 bases and V 0 bases, and 8 bases lay outside the gene matches. The CDR3 contains 17 residues. The DNA for the CDR3 is TGCGCCAGCAGCTTGGGCTCTAGCGGTGACTACACCGGGGAGCTGTTTTTT. Translation: CASSLGSSGDYTGELFF.

In this sample, this clone turned up once. The V gene is TRBV3-1 (or the pseudogene TRBV3-2), the J gene TRBJ2-7; 14 nucleotides align to TRBD2. The V and J ends lost 6 bases and 0 bases, in that order; junction bases with no gene match: 4. Germline V gene sequence: CDR1 LGHDT, CDR2 YNNKEL (reference sequence). CDR3 length: 16 amino acids. For the CDR3, the DNA is TGTGCCAGCAGTTACGGGACTAGCGGGAGCTCCTACGAGCAGTACTTC. Residues: CASSYGTSGSSYEQYF.

The rearrangement joins TRBV5-4 to TRBJ2-3; maybe TRBD1 (5 bases). The V end was cut by 0 bases, the J end by 0 bases, with 11 bases between. CDR3 length: 16 residues. Germline V gene sequence: CDR1 SGHNT, CDR2 YYREEE (reference sequence). As DNA, the CDR3 is TGTGCCAGCAGCTTGGGTGGCAGGGTTAGCACAGATACGCAGTATTTT. This translates into CASSLGGRVSTDTQYF.

The rearrangement joins TRBV5-8 to TRBJ2-5, with 8 positions matching TRBD1. V trimming: 0 bases; J trimming: 5 bases; junction bases outside the gene matches: 6. Germline CDR1 reads SGHTS; CDR2 reads YDEGEE. This CDR3 contains 15 residues. The CDR3, as DNA: TGTGCCAGCAGCTTGGGGACAGGGACACCGGAGACCCAGTACTTC. Amino acid sequence: CASSLGTGTPETQYF.

V and J are TRBV25-1 and TRBJ2-3, with a tentative D call TRBD2 (6 bases). V was cut by 3 bases and J by 4 bases, with 11 bases left in between. The CDR3 has 14 residues. Looked up from germline, CDR1 is MGHDK and CDR2 is SYGVNS. CDR3 region: CASSDAGGSDTQYF. Here the CDR3 DNA reads TGTGCCAGCAGTGACGCAGGAGGGTCAGATACGCAGTATTTT.

This clone was seen just once. This rearrangement joins TRBV5-4 to TRBJ2-3; 7 nucleotides match TRBD1. This CDR3 region has 14 residues. CDR1 SGHNT and CDR2 YYREEE come from the germline V gene (reference sequence). The ends lost 4 bases at V and 1 base at J; junction bases unmatched: 3. This chain's CDR3 is CASSPDRGTDTQYF. The DNA of the CDR3 is TGTGCCAGCAGCCCTGACAGGGGCACAGATACGCAGTATTTT.